This TCR beta chain was recorded in a study of tumor-infiltrating lymphocytes in primary liver carcinoma. As to this clonotype: A junction end diverges from the germline sequence, so it may reflect a read error.

Germline V CDR1 and CDR2: SGHAT, FQNNGV. This CDR3 region has 19 residues. Co-extraction of RNA and DNA was performed on about 20-32 mg of unsorted bulk tissue. The study enrolled treatment-naive patients with chronic HBV infection. Production of TCR beta cDNA used approximately 0.45 ug total RNA together with a constant-region primer. Three-round nested multiplex PCR performed with slightly modified ARM-PCR produced the TCR beta libraries. Forward primers for TRBV1-TRBV30 and a C-beta reverse primer served the first two PCR rounds, at 10 cycles each. MiXCR was run by TCRdb on the multiplex PCR reads, yielding one entry per CDR3 protein. The repertoire consists of 100,000 to 150,000 distinct CDR3 sequences, with 50% to 70% occurring once and the leading ten covering about a tenth.

J is TRBJ2-3 and V is TRBV11-2, with 7 positions matching TRBD2. The sequenced material came from liver tumor tissue from sampling region 1. Sample subset: tumor region T1, superior pole. The receptor comes from a woman in her fifties or sixties with primary liver carcinoma and hepatitis B virus infection. For the CDR3, the DNA is TGTGCCAGCGGCTTAGTCGGTGGGAGGGGATATTCTAGCACAGATACGCAGTATTTT. Amino acids: CASGLVGGRGYSSTDTQYF.